This passage covers 30 T cell receptor beta chains from one sample sequenced in a study of metastatic and nonmetastatic thyroid tumors. MiXCR re-clonotyped the PCR reads for TCRdb. This sample carries over 45,000 clones, about 25% of them seen once, and the ten largest clones take roughly 3%. Not a single patient had been given any form of treatment at any point before undergoing thyroid surgery. Sequencing was performed on blood. These receptors all stem from a male donor with papillary thyroid cancer or a benign thyroid nodule (not recorded which). Some clones in this sample may be carry-over from other donors' samples.

This clone was detected many times. The rearrangement joins TRBV20-1 to TRBJ2-5; D is uncertain. V lost 3 bases, J lost 0 bases, and 11 bases lay in between. The germline gives CDR1 DFQATT, CDR2 SNEGSKA (reference sequence). The CDR3 covers 14 residues. The CDR3 sequence: CSARHRFNQETQYF. The DNA of the CDR3 is TGCAGTGCTAGGCACAGATTCAACCAAGAGACCCAGTACTTC.

The rearrangement uses TRBV11-2 and TRBJ2-7, with 7 bases identical to TRBD1. CDR1 is SGHAT and CDR2 is FQNNGV in the germline V gene. CDR3 length: 16 residues. The ends lost 7 bases at V and 0 bases at J; junction bases unmatched: 12. The CDR3 bases are TGTGCCAGCACCCCAAGGGCAGGGGGTTCCTCCTACGAGCAGTACTTC. Translation: CASTPRAGGSSYEQYF.

This clone has a handful of counts. The V gene is TRBV19, the J gene TRBJ2-3; 11 nucleotides line up with TRBD2. V lost 3 bases and J lost 5; bases outside the gene matches: 4. Germline V gene sequence: CDR1 LNHDA, CDR2 SQIVND (reference sequence). The CDR3 contains 15 residues. The CDR3 protein is CASSMTSGIRDTQYF. The CDR3 nucleotides read TGTGCCAGTAGTATGACTAGCGGGATCCGAGATACGCAGTATTTT.

This clone was counted only a few times. The chain joins TRBV6-1 to TRBJ2-7, with D maybe TRBD1 (6 bases). From germline, CDR1 is MNHNS and CDR2 SASEGT. V gave up 10 bases and J gave up 4 bases, with 20 bases separating them. The CDR3 covers 14 residues. The CDR3 reads CATQGDRFAYEQYF. The CDR3 DNA follows: TGTGCCACCCAAGGAGACAGGTTCGCATACGAGCAGTACTTC.

The table lists this clone with a count of one. The genes are TRBV30 and TRBJ1-3; 10 nucleotides align to TRBD1. Germline V lookup: CDR1 GTSNPN, CDR2 SVGIG (reference sequence). The CDR3 sequence is 18 residues long. The junction had 9 bases not matched to a gene; V was cut back by 1 base and J by 0 bases. The CDR3 loop reads CAWSENGTGDLSGNTIYF. CDR3 DNA: TGTGCCTGGAGTGAAAACGGGACAGGGGACCTCTCTGGAAACACCATATATTTT.

The genes are TRBV20-1 and TRBJ2-2, with 9 nucleotides matching TRBD2. The CDR3 is 15 amino acids. Trimming removed 2 bases from V and 4 bases from J; junction bases left unmatched: 5. Per germline, CDR1 DFQATT and CDR2 SNEGSKA (reference sequence). Here the CDR3 reads CSARRAGGLTGELFF. CDR3 nucleotides: TGCAGTGCTAGAAGGGCGGGGGGGCTCACCGGGGAGCTGTTTTTT.

This clone was picked up many times. The V and J genes are TRBV7-3 and TRBJ1-1; no firm D call. Looked up from germline, CDR1 is SGHTA and CDR2 is FQGTGA. The CDR3 is 15 amino acids. The V end lost 6 bases, the J end lost 1 base, and 15 bases lay between the germline ends. Written as DNA, the CDR3 is TGTGCCAGCAGTCCCTCGTTGGGTAAGAACACTGAAGCTTTCTTT. Translating gives CASSPSLGKNTEAFF.

The chain combines TRBV19 with TRBJ1-2; 9 bases match TRBD1. This CDR3 has 14 amino acids. Per germline, CDR1 LNHDA and CDR2 SQIVND (reference sequence). After removal of 6 bases from V and 5 bases from J, the junction contained 7 bases not matched to a gene. In DNA, the CDR3 is TGTGCCAGTAGAGGGACAGGGTTCTTATATGGCTACACCTTC. It yields the protein CASRGTGFLYGYTF.

The V call is TRBV6-5, the J call TRBJ2-7; no clear D gene. Germline V gene data show CDR1 as MNHEY and CDR2 as SVGAGI. V dropped 4 bases and J dropped 3 bases, with 10 bases sitting between them. The CDR3 has 13 residues. The CDR3 region is CASSSEVYYEQYF. CDR3 coding DNA: TGTGCCAGCAGTTCCGAGGTGTACTACGAGCAGTACTTC.

This clone was detected ten times or more. V usage is TRBV7-8 and J usage is TRBJ2-3, with D hard to call. This CDR3 contains 16 residues. Germline CDR1 is SGHVS and CDR2 is FQNEAQ. With 2 bases removed from V and 2 bases from J, the gap between germline ends came to 14 bases. This chain's CDR3 is CASSLNKGRTTDTQYF. CDR3 in DNA: TGTGCCAGCAGCTTAAACAAGGGCCGAACCACAGATACGCAGTATTTT. The full variable domain, in which reference TRBV7-8 and TRBJ2-3 provide the parts outside the CDR3, is GAGVSQSPRYKVAKRGQDVALRCDPISGHVSLFWYQQALGQGPEFLTYFQNEAQLDKSGLPSDRFFAERPEGSVSTLKIQRTQQEDSAVYLCASSLNKGRTTDTQYFGPGTRLTVL.

Ten or more counts support this clone. Other DNA sequences in this sample translate to the same CDR3. V is TRBV6-1 and J is TRBJ2-3; D perhaps matches TRBD2 (6 bases). V was trimmed by 5 bases and J by 6 bases, leaving 12 bases between them. Looked up from germline, CDR1 is MNHNS and CDR2 is SASEGT. The CDR3 has 13 residues. The CDR3 nucleotides read TGTGCCAGCAGTTCCGGGACTCCGGATACGCAGTATTTT. It translates to CASSSGTPDTQYF.

This clone turned up a few times. This rearrangement joins TRBV6-1 to TRBJ1-1; TRBD1 is a possible D gene (6 bases). Deletions cut 6 bases from V and 2 bases from J, with 19 bases between. CDR3 length: 16 amino acids. Germline CDR1 and CDR2: MNHNS and SASEGT. DNA of the CDR3: TGTGCCAGCAGACTCAGCACGGGACACAAAAACACTGAAGCTTTCTTT. Protein: CASRLSTGHKNTEAFF.

The table lists this clone with a few counts. The chain is built from TRBV5-4 and TRBJ1-6, with D hard to call. CDR1 and CDR2 (germline): SGHNT, YYREEE (reference sequence). Trimming stripped 0 bases from V and 4 bases from J, with 8 bases between. The CDR3 contains 15 residues. CDR3 loop: CASSLVGVYNSPLHF. The DNA of the CDR3 is TGTGCCAGCAGCTTGGTCGGGGTTTATAATTCACCCCTCCACTTT. The variable domain in full, with the rest retrieved from reference TRBV5-4 and TRBJ1-6, is ETGVTQSPTHLIKTRGQQVTLRCSSQSGHNTVSWYQQALGQGPQFIFQYYREEENGRGNFPPRFSGLQFPNYSSELNVNALELDDSALYLCASSLVGVYNSPLHFGNGTRLTVT.

Concerning this clone itself: Additional DNA sequences in this sample encode the identical CDR3. The chain has TRBV12-3 or TRBV12-4 and TRBJ2-1; possible D gene TRBD2, 5 bases. Trimming removed 8 bases at V and 6 bases at J, with 14 bases between. The CDR3 loop spans 13 amino acids. CDR3 sequence reads: CASSLGLRNEQFF. CDR3 in DNA: TGTGCCAGCTCCCTCGGACTGCGCAATGAGCAGTTCTTC.

The rearrangement joins TRBV20-1 to TRBJ2-7, with 10 bases that match TRBD2. Trimming at V came to 4 bases and at J to 4 bases, leaving 7 bases not matched to a gene. Germline values: CDR1 DFQATT, CDR2 SNEGSKA (reference sequence). The CDR3 is made up of 14 amino acids. As DNA, the CDR3 is TGCAGTGCTACGACCGGGACTAGCGTATACGAGCAGTACTTC. Translated, it gives CSATTGTSVYEQYF.

This clone was observed many times. The J gene is TRBJ2-5, the V gene TRBV7-9; D may be TRBD1 or TRBD2 (7 bases each). There are 14 residues in the CDR3. The germline CDR1 and CDR2 sequences are SEHNR and FQNEAQ (reference sequence). V was clipped by 5 bases and J by 5 bases, with 15 bases between them. As DNA, the CDR3 is TGTGCCAGCAGCGATGACAGGGAGGGGGAGACCCAGTACTTC. Its translation is CASSDDREGETQYF.

The chain carries TRBV2 and TRBJ1-1; D perhaps matches TRBD1 (6 bases). V was pared by 5 bases and J by 4 bases, with 17 bases between. The CDR3 sequence is 15 residues long. Germline CDR1 reads SNHLY; CDR2 reads FYNNEI. CDR3 sequence (DNA): TGTGCCAGCAGTCTGGAGGGGGGGGATGTCACTGAAGCTTTCTTT. Translating gives CASSLEGGDVTEAFF.

This clone was observed many times. The chain combines TRBV20-1 with TRBJ2-5; 8 bases align to TRBD2. V trimming: 1 base; J trimming: 5 bases; junction bases outside the gene matches: 15. The germline CDR1 and CDR2 sequences are DFQATT and SNEGSKA (reference sequence). The CDR3 loop spans 17 amino acids. CDR3: CSARATGTGGQGETQYF. The CDR3, as DNA: TGCAGTGCTAGAGCCACGGGGACGGGAGGGCAGGGGGAGACCCAGTACTTC.

The chain joins TRBV6-2 or TRBV6-3 to TRBJ2-1; the match to TRBD2 covers 7 bases. Per the germline V gene, CDR1 is MNHEY and CDR2 is SVGEGT. V shed 6 bases and J 5 bases; nucleotides not matched to a gene: 7. This CDR3 is built from 14 residues. CDR3 DNA sequence: TGTGCCAGCAGGGGACTAAGCTCTCACAATGAGCAGTTCTTC. It specifies CASRGLSSHNEQFF.

The genes are TRBV5-5 and TRBJ2-5; the match to TRBD2 covers 11 bases. The V gene's germline CDR1 is SGHKS and CDR2 YYEKEE (reference sequence). The CDR3 spans 16 residues. The J segment lost 1 base and the V segment lost 4 bases, leaving 6 bases of the junction unmatched. The CDR3 DNA is TGTGCCAGCAGCGGAGGGACTAGCGGACTCCAAGAGACCCAGTACTTC. Protein product: CASSGGTSGLQETQYF.

The chain uses TRBV27 and TRBJ1-2, with a weak D call TRBD1 (6 bases). The CDR3 sequence is 13 residues long. V lost 3 bases, J lost 8 bases, and 13 bases lay in between. Germline V gives CDR1 MNHEY, CDR2 SMNVEV (reference sequence). The CDR3 DNA sequence: TGTGCCAGCAGTTTCTCCCCGCAGGGGGGCTACACCTTC. As protein: CASSFSPQGGYTF.

This clone was observed at least ten times. J is TRBJ2-3 and V is TRBV2; TRBD2 is a possible D gene (5 bases). The CDR3 loop spans 15 amino acids. V gave up 7 bases and J gave up 9 bases, with 23 bases separating them. The germline CDR1 and CDR2 sequences are SNHLY and FYNNEI. The CDR3 bases are TGTGCCAGCACCGGGTCCAGCGGAAGCGACGGAACGCAGTATTTT. Its protein product is CASTGSSGSDGTQYF.

This clone was seen ten or more times. The chain has TRBV4-2 and TRBJ2-1, with D tentatively TRBD1 (6 bases). The germline CDR1 and CDR2 sequences are LGHNA and YNFKEQ. The CDR3 is 17 residues long. Between the trimmed V and J ends, which lost 8 bases and 4 bases, there was a span of 24 bases. This CDR3 is CASVRPRVGAMYNEQFF. CDR3 coding DNA: TGTGCCAGCGTTCGACCGAGGGTGGGGGCTATGTACAATGAGCAGTTCTTC.

This clone was found many times. This chain uses TRBV10-2 with TRBJ2-2, with 7 bases that match TRBD2. The CDR3 is 15 amino acids. The trim removed 3 bases at V and 6 bases at J, leaving 7 bases unmatched. Germline V gives CDR1 WSHSY, CDR2 SAAADI. CDR3 nucleotide sequence: TGCGCCAGCAGTGACCAGAGCGGGATGGCCGGGGAGCTGTTTTTT. This codes for CASSDQSGMAGELFF.

This clone was seen ten or more times. The gene calls are TRBV7-6 and TRBJ2-7; 8 bases are shared with TRBD1. CDR1 is SGHVS, CDR2 FNYEAQ, per germline. The V gene end was trimmed by 8 bases and the J gene end by 7 bases; junction bases not matched to a gene: 16. This CDR3 has 15 residues. CDR3 nucleotides: TGTGCCAGCCGCTCTCCCGGGACAGGTGTCCAAGAGCAGTACTTC. It translates to CASRSPGTGVQEQYF.

This clone is labeled medium-sized. V is TRBV30 and J is TRBJ1-2, with TRBD1 matching over 9 bases. The V gene end was trimmed by 2 bases and the J gene end by 7 bases; junction bases not matched to a gene: 8. The germline V gene encodes CDR1 GTSNPN and CDR2 SVGIG (reference sequence). The CDR3 runs to 14 residues. The CDR3 DNA reads TGTGCCTGGAGTATACAGGGGGCGAAGTCTGGCTACACCTTC. It encodes CAWSIQGAKSGYTF.

The sample holds many counts of this clone. The chain employs TRBV4-2 and TRBJ2-3; 8 bases are shared with TRBD1. This CDR3 comprises 15 residues. Germline CDR1 LGHNA, CDR2 YNFKEQ. Losses at the gene ends were 5 bases for V and 1 base for J; bases not matched to a gene: 5. The CDR3, as DNA: TGTGCCAGCAGCGACTTGGACAGGGGCACAGATACGCAGTATTTT. Amino acid sequence: CASSDLDRGTDTQYF.

The chain joins TRBV9 to TRBJ1-2; D unresolved. This CDR3 has 13 residues. V was shortened by 0 bases and J by 4 bases, with 7 bases between the two germline ends. The germline V gene has CDR1 SGDLS and CDR2 YYNGEE. The CDR3 is CASSVEGTYGYTF. In DNA, the CDR3 is TGTGCCAGCAGCGTAGAGGGCACCTATGGCTACACCTTC.

The table lists this clone with a few counts. V usage is TRBV6-6 and J usage is TRBJ2-2; 13 nucleotides align to TRBD2. J gave up 0 bases and V 0 bases, and 1 base lay outside the gene matches. The CDR3 consists of 18 residues. Germline assignment: CDR1 MNHNY and CDR2 SVGAGI (reference sequence). CDR3 sequence reads: CASSYSGLAGTNTGELFF. CDR3 DNA: TGTGCCAGCAGTTACTCGGGACTAGCGGGGACGAACACCGGGGAGCTGTTTTTT.

The V gene is TRBV20-1, the J gene TRBJ2-3; D unclear. The germline gives CDR1 DFQATT, CDR2 SNEGSKA (reference sequence). The length of the CDR3 is 15 residues. V was clipped by 4 bases and J by 3 bases, with 17 bases between them. DNA of the CDR3: TGCAGTGCTACGCATGACGCGCACGATACAGATACGCAGTATTTT. It is translated as CSATHDAHDTDTQYF.